This T cell receptor beta chain was recovered during a study of T cell repertoires in cytomegalovirus infection. Study in general: It can be stated that public TCR beta signatures indicated CMV infection as well as a matching HLA type. Study-wide results and limits: Clonotype analysis showed dominance of the ex vivo response by HLA-C-restricted CMV-specific TCR beta clonotypes.

The germline V gene encodes CDR1 LGHNA and CDR2 YNFKEQ. The V end was cut by 0 bases, the J end by 2 bases, with 7 bases between. This CDR3 spans 14 amino acids. TCRdb fed the reads into MiXCR, producing one record per CDR3 protein. The sample records around 25,000 distinct CDR3 sequences, about a fifth being singletons. On this clonotype itself: The antigen is not known.

Source: CD8+ T cells from cultured PBMCs, taken from culture after CMV antigen stimulation. This TCR derives from a human donor in good health (CMV status not recorded). Some clones in this sample may be carry-over from other donors' samples. V and J are TRBV4-2 and TRBJ1-2; tentatively, D is TRBD1 (6 bases). The CDR3 loop is CASSQEGQNYGYTF. In DNA form, the CDR3 reads TGTGCCAGCAGCCAAGAAGGACAGAACTATGGCTACACCTTC.